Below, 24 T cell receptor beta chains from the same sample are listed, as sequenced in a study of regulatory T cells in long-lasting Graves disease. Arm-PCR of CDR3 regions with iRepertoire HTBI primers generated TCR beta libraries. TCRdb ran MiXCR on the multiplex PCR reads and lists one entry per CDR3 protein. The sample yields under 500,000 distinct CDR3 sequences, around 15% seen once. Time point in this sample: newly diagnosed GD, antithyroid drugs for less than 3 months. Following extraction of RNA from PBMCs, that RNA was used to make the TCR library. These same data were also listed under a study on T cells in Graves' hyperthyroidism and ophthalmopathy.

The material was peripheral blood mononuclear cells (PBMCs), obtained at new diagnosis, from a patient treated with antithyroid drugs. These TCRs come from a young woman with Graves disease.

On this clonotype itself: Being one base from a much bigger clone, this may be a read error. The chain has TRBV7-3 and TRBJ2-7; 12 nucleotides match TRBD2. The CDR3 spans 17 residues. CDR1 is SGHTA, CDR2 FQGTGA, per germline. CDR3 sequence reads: CAGSARTSGALLDEQYF. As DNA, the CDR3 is TGTGCCGGCAGCGCCCGGACTAGCGGGGCCCTCTTAGACGAGCAGTACTTC.

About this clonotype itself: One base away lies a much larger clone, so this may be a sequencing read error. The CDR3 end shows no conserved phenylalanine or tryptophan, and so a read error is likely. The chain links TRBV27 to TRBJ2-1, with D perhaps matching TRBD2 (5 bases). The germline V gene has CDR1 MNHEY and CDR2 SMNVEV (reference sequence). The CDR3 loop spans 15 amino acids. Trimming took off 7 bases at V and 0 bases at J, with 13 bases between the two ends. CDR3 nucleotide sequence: TGTGCCAGCAATCCCGGAGAGGGCTCCTACAATGAGCAGTTCCTC. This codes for CASNPGEGSYNEQFL.

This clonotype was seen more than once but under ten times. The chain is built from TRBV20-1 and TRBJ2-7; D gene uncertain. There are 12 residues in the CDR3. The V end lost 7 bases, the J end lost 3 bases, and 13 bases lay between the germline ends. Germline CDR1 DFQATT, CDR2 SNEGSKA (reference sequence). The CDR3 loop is CSGVGNFYEQYF. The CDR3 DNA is TGCAGTGGAGTAGGGAACTTCTACGAGCAGTACTTC.

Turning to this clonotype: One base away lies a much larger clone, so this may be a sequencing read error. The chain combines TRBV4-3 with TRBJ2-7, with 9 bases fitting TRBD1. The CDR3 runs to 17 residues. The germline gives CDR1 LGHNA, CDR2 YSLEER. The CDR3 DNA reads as TGCGCCAGCAGCCAAGAGATTACCGGGACAGGGTCCTACGAGCTGTACTTC. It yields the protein CASSQEITGTGSYELYF.

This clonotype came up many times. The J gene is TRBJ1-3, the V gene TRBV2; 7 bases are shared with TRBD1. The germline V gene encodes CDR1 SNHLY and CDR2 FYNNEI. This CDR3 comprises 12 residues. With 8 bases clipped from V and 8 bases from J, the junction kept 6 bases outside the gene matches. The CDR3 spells CASARQGDTIYF. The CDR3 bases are TGTGCCAGCGCCCGACAGGGCGACACCATATATTTT.

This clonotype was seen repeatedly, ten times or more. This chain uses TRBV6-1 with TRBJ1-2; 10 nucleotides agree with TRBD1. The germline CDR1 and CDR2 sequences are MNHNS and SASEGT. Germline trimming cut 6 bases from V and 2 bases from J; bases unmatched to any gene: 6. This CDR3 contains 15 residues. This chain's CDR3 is CASSRTGGHNYGYTF. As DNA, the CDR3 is TGTGCCAGCAGCCGGACAGGGGGACACAACTATGGCTACACCTTC.

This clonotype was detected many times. This CDR3 reads CAWSVSLGYTF. CDR3 in DNA: TGTGCCTGGAGTGTTTCCCTGGGCTACACCTTC. The V call is TRBV30, the J call TRBJ1-2; D ambiguous. This CDR3 is 11 amino acids long. The ends were cut back, 0 bases at V and 8 bases at J, with 7 bases in the middle. The germline V gene encodes CDR1 GTSNPN and CDR2 SVGIG (reference sequence).

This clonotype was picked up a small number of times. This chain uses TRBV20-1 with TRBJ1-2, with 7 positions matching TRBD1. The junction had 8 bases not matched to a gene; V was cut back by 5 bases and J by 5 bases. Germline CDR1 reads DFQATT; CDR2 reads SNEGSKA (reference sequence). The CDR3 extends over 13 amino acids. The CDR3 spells CSAPWDSSYGYTF. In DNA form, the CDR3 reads TGCAGTGCTCCCTGGGACAGTTCGTATGGCTACACCTTC.

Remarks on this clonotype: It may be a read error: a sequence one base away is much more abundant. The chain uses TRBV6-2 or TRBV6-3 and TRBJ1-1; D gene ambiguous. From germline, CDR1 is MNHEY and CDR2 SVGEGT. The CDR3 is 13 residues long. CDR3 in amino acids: CASTQQLNTEALF. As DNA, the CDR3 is TGTGCCAGCACCCAACAATTGAACACTGAAGCTCTCTTT.

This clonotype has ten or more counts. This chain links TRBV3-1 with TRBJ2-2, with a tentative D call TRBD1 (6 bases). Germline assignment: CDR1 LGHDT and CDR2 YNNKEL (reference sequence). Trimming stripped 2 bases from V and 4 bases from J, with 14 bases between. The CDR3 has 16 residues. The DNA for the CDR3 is TGTGCCAGCAGCCAATTGGCAGGGGTGAGCACCGGGGAGCTGTTTTTT. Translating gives CASSQLAGVSTGELFF.

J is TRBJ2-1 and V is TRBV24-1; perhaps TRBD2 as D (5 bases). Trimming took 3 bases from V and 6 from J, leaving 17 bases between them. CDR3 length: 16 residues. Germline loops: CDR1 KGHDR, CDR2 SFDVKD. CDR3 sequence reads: CATSDPPRAEGNEQFF. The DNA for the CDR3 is TGTGCCACCAGTGATCCCCCAAGGGCCGAGGGCAATGAGCAGTTCTTC.

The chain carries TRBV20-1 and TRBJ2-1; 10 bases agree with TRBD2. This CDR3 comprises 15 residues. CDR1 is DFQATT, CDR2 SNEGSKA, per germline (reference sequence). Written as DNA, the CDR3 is TGCAGCCTCTACACCCCAGCGGGAGGGCCTAATGAGCAGTTCTTC. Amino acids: CSLYTPAGGPNEQFF.

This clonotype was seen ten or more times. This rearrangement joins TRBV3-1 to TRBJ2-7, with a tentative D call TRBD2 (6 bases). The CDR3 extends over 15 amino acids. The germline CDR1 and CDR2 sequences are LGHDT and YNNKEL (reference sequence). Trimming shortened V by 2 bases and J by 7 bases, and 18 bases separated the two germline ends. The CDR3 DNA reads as TGTGCCAGCAGCCAACCTGACACCTCCGGGGGTGAGCAGTACTTC. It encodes CASSQPDTSGGEQYF.

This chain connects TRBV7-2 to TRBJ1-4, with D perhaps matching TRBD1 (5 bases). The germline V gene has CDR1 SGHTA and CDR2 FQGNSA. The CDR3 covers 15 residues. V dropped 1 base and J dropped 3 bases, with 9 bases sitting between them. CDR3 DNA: TGTGCCAGCAGCTTAGGAGGGGTACCTAATGAAAAACTGTTTTTT. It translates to CASSLGGVPNEKLFF.

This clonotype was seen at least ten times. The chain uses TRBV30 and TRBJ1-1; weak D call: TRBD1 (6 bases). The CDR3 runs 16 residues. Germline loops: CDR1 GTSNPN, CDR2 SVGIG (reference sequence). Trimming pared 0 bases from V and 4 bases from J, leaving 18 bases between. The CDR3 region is CAWSVLEGGGGTEAFF. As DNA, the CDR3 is TGTGCCTGGAGTGTACTCGAGGGGGGGGGTGGCACTGAAGCTTTCTTT.

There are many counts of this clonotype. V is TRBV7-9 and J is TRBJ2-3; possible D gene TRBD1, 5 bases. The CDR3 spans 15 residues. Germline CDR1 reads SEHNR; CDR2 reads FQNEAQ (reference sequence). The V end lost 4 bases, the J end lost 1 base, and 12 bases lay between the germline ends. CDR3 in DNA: TGTGCCAGCAGCTACCCAGTAGGGGGCACAGATACGCAGTATTTT. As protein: CASSYPVGGTDTQYF.

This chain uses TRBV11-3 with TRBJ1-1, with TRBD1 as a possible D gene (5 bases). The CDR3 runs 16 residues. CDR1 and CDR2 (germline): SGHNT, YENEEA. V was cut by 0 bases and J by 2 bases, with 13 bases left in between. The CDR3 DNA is TGTGCCAGCAGCTTAGAGGCTGGGGCAGGTAACACTGAAGCTTTCTTT. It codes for CASSLEAGAGNTEAFF.

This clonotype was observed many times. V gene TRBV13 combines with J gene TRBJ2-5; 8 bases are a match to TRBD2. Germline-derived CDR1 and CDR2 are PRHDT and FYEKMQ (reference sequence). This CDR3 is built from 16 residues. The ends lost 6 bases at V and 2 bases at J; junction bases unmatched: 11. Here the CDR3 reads CASSLGLAGLQETQYF. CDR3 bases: TGTGCCAGCAGTTTGGGATTAGCGGGGCTACAAGAGACCCAGTACTTC.

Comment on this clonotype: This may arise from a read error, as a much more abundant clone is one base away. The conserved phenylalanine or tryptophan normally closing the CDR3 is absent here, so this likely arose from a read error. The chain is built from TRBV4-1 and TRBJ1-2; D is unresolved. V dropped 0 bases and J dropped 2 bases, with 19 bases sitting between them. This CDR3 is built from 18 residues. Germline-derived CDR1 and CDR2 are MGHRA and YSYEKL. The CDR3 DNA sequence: TGCGCCAGCAGCCAAGATCTCGCTGTATACGCGGGGAACTATGGCTACACCCTC. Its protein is CASSQDLAVYAGNYGYTL.

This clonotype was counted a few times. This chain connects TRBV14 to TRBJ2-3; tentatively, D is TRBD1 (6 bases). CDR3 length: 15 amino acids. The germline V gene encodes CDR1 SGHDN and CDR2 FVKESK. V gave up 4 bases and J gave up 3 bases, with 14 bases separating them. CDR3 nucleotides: TGTGCCAGCAGCCCCCAGACAGGACGGACAGATACGCAGTATTTT. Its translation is CASSPQTGRTDTQYF.

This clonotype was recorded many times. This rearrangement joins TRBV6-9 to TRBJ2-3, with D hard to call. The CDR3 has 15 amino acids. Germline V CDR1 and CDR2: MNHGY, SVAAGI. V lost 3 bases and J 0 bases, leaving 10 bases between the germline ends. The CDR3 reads CASSYRAVSTDTQYF. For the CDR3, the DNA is TGTGCCAGCAGTTACCGGGCGGTTAGCACAGATACGCAGTATTTT.

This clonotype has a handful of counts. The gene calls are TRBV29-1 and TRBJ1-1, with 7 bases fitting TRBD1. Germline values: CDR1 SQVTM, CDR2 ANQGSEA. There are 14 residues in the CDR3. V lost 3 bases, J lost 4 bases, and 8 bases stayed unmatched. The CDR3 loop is CSVDGEQGSTEAFF. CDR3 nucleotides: TGCAGCGTTGATGGGGAACAGGGGAGCACTGAAGCTTTCTTT.

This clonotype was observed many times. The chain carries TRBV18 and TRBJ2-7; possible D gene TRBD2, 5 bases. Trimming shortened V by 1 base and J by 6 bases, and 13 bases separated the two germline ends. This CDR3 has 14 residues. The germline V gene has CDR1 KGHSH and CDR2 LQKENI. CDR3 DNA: TGTGCCAGCTCACCACGTTCGGGATCGGCCGAGCAGTACTTC. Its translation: CASSPRSGSAEQYF.

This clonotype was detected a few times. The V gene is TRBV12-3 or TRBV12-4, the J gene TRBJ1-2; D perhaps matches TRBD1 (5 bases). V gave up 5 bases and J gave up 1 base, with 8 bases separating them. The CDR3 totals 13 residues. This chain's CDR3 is CASSRDVNYGYTF. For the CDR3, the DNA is TGTGCCAGCAGTCGGGACGTTAACTATGGCTACACCTTC.